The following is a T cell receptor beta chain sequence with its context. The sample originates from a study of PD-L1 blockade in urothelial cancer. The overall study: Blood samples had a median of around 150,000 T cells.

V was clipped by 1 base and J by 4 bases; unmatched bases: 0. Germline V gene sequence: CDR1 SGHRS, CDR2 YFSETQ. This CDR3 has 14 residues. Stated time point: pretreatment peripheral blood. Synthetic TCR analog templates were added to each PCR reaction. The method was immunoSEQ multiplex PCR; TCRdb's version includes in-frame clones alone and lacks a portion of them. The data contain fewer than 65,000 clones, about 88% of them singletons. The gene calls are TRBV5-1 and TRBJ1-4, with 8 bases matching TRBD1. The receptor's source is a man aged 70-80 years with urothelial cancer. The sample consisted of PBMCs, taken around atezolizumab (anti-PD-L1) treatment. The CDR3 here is CASSLTGGNEKLFF. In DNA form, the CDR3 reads TGCGCCAGCAGCTTGACAGGGGGTAATGAAAAACTGTTTTTT.